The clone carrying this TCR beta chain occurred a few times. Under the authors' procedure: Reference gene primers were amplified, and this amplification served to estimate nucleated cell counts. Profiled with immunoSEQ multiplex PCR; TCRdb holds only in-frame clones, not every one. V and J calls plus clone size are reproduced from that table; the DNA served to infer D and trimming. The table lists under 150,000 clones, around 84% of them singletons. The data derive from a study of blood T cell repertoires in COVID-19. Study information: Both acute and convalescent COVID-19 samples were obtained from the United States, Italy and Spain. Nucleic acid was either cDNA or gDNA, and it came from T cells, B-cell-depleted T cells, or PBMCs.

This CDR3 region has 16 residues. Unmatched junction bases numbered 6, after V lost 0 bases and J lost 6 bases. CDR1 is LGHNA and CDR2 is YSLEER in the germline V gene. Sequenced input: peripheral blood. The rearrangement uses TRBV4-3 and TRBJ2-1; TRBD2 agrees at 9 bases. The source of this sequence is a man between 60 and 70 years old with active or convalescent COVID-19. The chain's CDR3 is CASSQEGTSGPNEQFF. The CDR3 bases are TGCGCCAGCAGCCAAGAGGGTACTAGCGGGCCCAATGAGCAGTTCTTC.